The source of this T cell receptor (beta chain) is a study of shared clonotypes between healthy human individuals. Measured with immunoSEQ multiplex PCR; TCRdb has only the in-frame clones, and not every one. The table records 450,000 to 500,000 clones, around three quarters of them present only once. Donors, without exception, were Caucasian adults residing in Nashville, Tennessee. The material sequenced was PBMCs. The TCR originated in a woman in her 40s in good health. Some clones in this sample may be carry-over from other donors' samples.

CDR3 nucleotides: TGTGCCACCAGCAGACCGGGACTAGCGGGAGTCGAGACCCAGTACTTC. This translates into CATSRPGLAGVETQYF. This chain links TRBV15 with TRBJ2-5, with 14 bases lining up with TRBD2. The V segment lost 2 bases and the J segment 5 bases; nucleotides outside the gene matches: 4. The CDR3 is 16 residues long. Germline V CDR1 and CDR2: LNHNV, YYDKDF (reference sequence).